The rows below give T cell receptor beta chains drawn from one sample of a study of blood T cell repertoires in COVID-19. Profiling relied on immunoSEQ multiplex PCR, and the TCRdb table lists in-frame clones only, not all of them. The profile shows 9,500 to 10,000 clones, just over 75% of them singletons. Sequenced: peripheral blood. Receptor source: a human donor in a cohort sampled during active COVID-19. The CDR3 runs from the conserved cysteine through the conserved F or W. The D gene is left open where the match is weak. Clone size is stated in some rows and not others, as once, few, many or a class when expanded.

v_call,clone_size,j_call,d_call,cdr3_nt,cdr3_aa
TRBV6-2/TRBV6-3,.,TRBJ2-7,.,TGTGCCAGCAGTTATTTCCCCTGGACGGCGGGCTCCTACGAGCAGTACTTC,CASSYFPWTAGSYEQYF
TRBV6-5,.,TRBJ1-4,.,TGTGCCAGCACGGGAGGGACTAATGAAAAACTGTTTTTT,CASTGGTNEKLFF
TRBV2,once,TRBJ1-4,.,TGTGCCAGCAGTGAAAGTAGAGGGTTTGAGAAACTGTTTTTT,CASSESRGFEKLFF
TRBV9,.,TRBJ2-1,TRBD2,TGTGCCAGCAGCGTAGCGGGGGGCTCCTACAATGAGCAGTTCTTC,CASSVAGGSYNEQFF
TRBV28,.,TRBJ1-5,.,TGTGCCAGCAGTTACTCCCTCCAGCCCCAGCATTTT,CASSYSLQPQHF
TRBV21-1,.,TRBJ2-7,.,TGTGCCAACTTTCCAGGGACAGGAGCCTACGAGCAGTACTTC,CANFPGTGAYEQYF
TRBV6-5,.,TRBJ1-2,.,TGTGCCAGCAAAGTAGACAGCCTATATGGCTACACCTTC,CASKVDSLYGYTF
TRBV12-3/TRBV12-4,.,TRBJ1-5,.,TGTGCCAGCAGTCTCACAGGGTATCAGCCCCAGCATTTT,CASSLTGYQPQHF
TRBV5-1,.,TRBJ2-7,TRBD2,TGCGCCAGCAGACTAGCGGGGTCGGGGGTGAAAGAGCAGTACTTC,CASRLAGSGVKEQYF
TRBV5-1,.,TRBJ1-3,.,TGCGCCAGCAGCTTGACACCAGGGGCTGGAAACACCATATATTTT,CASSLTPGAGNTIYF
TRBV6-5,.,TRBJ2-7,TRBD1,TGTGCCAGCAGTTCAACCCCGGGACAGGGGGCTGGAGAGCAGTACTTC,CASSSTPGQGAGEQYF
TRBV6-5,.,TRBJ1-2,TRBD1,TGTGCCAGCAGTTATAGGGGGACAGGGGGAAACTATGGCTACACCTTC,CASSYRGTGGNYGYTF
TRBV7-6,.,TRBJ1-3,.,TGTGCCAGCAGCCACGACAGCCGCTCTGGAAACACCATATATTTT,CASSHDSRSGNTIYF
TRBV6-5,.,TRBJ1-5,TRBD1,TGTGCCACCAACAGGGGGCAAGGTCAGCCCCAGCATTTT,CATNRGQGQPQHF
TRBV7-8,.,TRBJ2-5,.,TGTGCCAGCAGCTTTCTTACTATCCTACGCCAAGAGACCCAGTACTTC,CASSFLTILRQETQYF
TRBV4-3,.,TRBJ1-2,TRBD1,TGCGCCAGCAGCCAAGATCAGGGACAGGACTATGGCTACACCTTC,CASSQDQGQDYGYTF
TRBV9,few,TRBJ2-3,TRBD1,TGTGCCAGCAGCCCGAGCGGACAGGGTACGCAGTATTTT,CASSPSGQGTQYF
TRBV24-1,.,TRBJ2-5,TRBD1,TGTGCCACCAGGGACAGGGGGCCACAAGAGACCCAGTACTTC,CATRDRGPQETQYF
TRBV7-8,.,TRBJ2-7,TRBD1,TGTGCCAGCAGCTCCTCGGGGGACAGGTCGGGGAAGCAGTACTTC,CASSSSGDRSGKQYF
TRBV7-9,.,TRBJ2-3,TRBD2,TGTGCCAGCAGCAGACTAGCGGGGGCCGTCTTGACGCAGTATTTT,CASSRLAGAVLTQYF
TRBV5-1,.,TRBJ1-1,TRBD1,TGCGCCAGCAGCTTGGGCGACAGGGGGCAAGGTGAAGCTTTCTTT,CASSLGDRGQGEAFF
TRBV9,.,TRBJ2-7,TRBD1,TGTGCCAGCAGCGTAGCACAGGGGACGCGGGAGCAGTACTTC,CASSVAQGTREQYF
TRBV2,.,TRBJ1-2,TRBD1,TGTGCCAGCAGTCCCCAAGGGGGACAGTCACTCTATGGCTACACCTTC,CASSPQGGQSLYGYTF
TRBV24-1,.,TRBJ1-2,.,TGTGCCACCAGTGATTTCCGGACAGCCTATGGCTACACCTTC,CATSDFRTAYGYTF
TRBV19,.,TRBJ2-1,.,TGTGCCAGTAGTATAGATTGGCGGGTTATCGGAAATGAGCAGTTCTTC,CASSIDWRVIGNEQFF
TRBV2,.,TRBJ2-7,.,TGTGCCAGCAGGGGCAGATCCGAGCAGTACTTC,CASRGRSEQYF
TRBV7-8,once,TRBJ1-3,.,TGTGCCAGCAGCTTGGGGGGGGAGGGAAACACCATATATTTT,CASSLGGEGNTIYF
TRBV5-4,.,TRBJ2-7,.,TGTGCCAGCAGCCCGGAGGTGGGCGAGCAGTACTTC,CASSPEVGEQYF
TRBV7-8,.,TRBJ2-7,.,TGTGCCAGCAGCTTAGCACCTGGACAGTCTTACGAGCAGTACTTC,CASSLAPGQSYEQYF